These 23 T cell receptor beta chains originate from one sample sequenced in a study of shared clonotypes between healthy human individuals. Profiling relied on immunoSEQ multiplex PCR, and the TCRdb table lists in-frame clones only, not all of them. The sample records around 940,000 clones, 60% to 85% being singletons. The specimen sequenced was memory CD4+ T cells sorted from blood. Subset: CD45RA-negative fraction. The receptors stem from a man in his late teens or twenties in good health.

This clone was seen a handful of times. The genes are TRBV19 and TRBJ1-1, with TRBD1 identical over 10 bases. The germline V gene has CDR1 LNHDA and CDR2 SQIVND (reference sequence). J gave up 3 bases and V 5 bases, and 3 bases lay outside the gene matches. There are 14 residues in the CDR3. The DNA of the CDR3 is TGTGCCAGTAGTCCCGGGACAGGGGACACTGAAGCTTTCTTT. It codes for CASSPGTGDTEAFF.

The rearrangement joins TRBV30 to TRBJ1-2, with 7 bases aligning to TRBD1. Trimming cost V 4 bases and J 0 bases; bases outside gene matches: 14. Germline loops: CDR1 GTSNPN, CDR2 SVGIG (reference sequence). This CDR3 has 17 residues. CDR3 amino acids: CAWNEFGTATANYGYTF. For the CDR3, the DNA is TGTGCCTGGAACGAGTTCGGGACAGCAACTGCTAACTATGGCTACACCTTC.

The chain joins TRBV11-2 to TRBJ2-7; 9 bases align to TRBD1. The V segment lost 5 bases and the J segment 4 bases; nucleotides outside the gene matches: 6. The CDR3 has 14 amino acids. Germline V gene data show CDR1 as SGHAT and CDR2 as FQNNGV. The CDR3 protein is CASSPTTGGYEQYF. The CDR3 DNA sequence: TGTGCCAGCAGCCCCACGACAGGGGGTTACGAGCAGTACTTC.

The chain combines TRBV5-4 with TRBJ2-5; 12 nucleotides align to TRBD2. Germline V CDR1 and CDR2: SGHNT, YYREEE (reference sequence). Losses at the gene ends were 0 bases for V and 4 bases for J; bases not matched to a gene: 7. This CDR3 is built from 17 residues. The CDR3 DNA reads TGTGCCAGCAGCTTGGGACTAGCGGGGGCCTCTCGAGAGACCCAGTACTTC. It specifies CASSLGLAGASRETQYF.

V and J are TRBV19 and TRBJ2-1; 9 nucleotides align to TRBD2. CDR3 length: 16 residues. Germline V gene data show CDR1 as LNHDA and CDR2 as SQIVND (reference sequence). With 6 bases clipped from V and 4 bases from J, the junction kept 10 bases outside the gene matches. CDR3 in DNA: TGTGCCAGTAGAACTGCAGGGACTAGCTCTTACAATGAGCAGTTCTTC. Encoded protein: CASRTAGTSSYNEQFF.

The chain employs TRBV18 and TRBJ2-7; D might be TRBD2 (6 bases). The CDR3 is 13 amino acids. Germline V CDR1 and CDR2: KGHSH, LQKENI. V gave up 3 bases and J gave up 9 bases, with 15 bases separating them. In nucleotides, the CDR3 is TGTGCCAGCTCACCCCCGGGCCGGCGGGGGCAGTACTTC. Translation: CASSPPGRRGQYF.

This clone showed up just a few times. The sample contains more than one DNA sequence encoding this CDR3. The chain employs TRBV5-1 and TRBJ1-1; D may be TRBD1 (6 bases). Looked up from germline, CDR1 is SGHRS and CDR2 is YFSETQ. This CDR3 has 14 residues. The ends were cut back, 4 bases at V and 1 base at J, with 11 bases in the middle. The CDR3 loop is CASSLGQTNTEAFF. In nucleotides, the CDR3 is TGCGCCAGCAGCCTTGGACAGACGAACACTGAAGCTTTCTTT.

J is TRBJ1-4 and V is TRBV4-3; 8 bases are shared with TRBD1. V was pared by 3 bases and J by 8 bases, with 5 bases of the junction left unmatched. Germline CDR1 is LGHNA and CDR2 is YSLEER. The CDR3 length is 14 residues. CDR3 sequence (DNA): TGCGCCAGCAGCCAGAGACAGGGGAGGGAAAAACTGTTTTTT. Amino acids: CASSQRQGREKLFF.

This clone showed up just a few times. The chain uses TRBV6-1 and TRBJ1-6; D call uncertain. Germline CDR1 reads MNHNS; CDR2 reads SASEGT. This CDR3 region has 11 residues. The V end lost 5 bases, the J end lost 7 bases, and 3 bases lay between the germline ends. CDR3 bases: TGTGCCAGCAGTAGGAATTCACCCCTCCACTTT. Its protein is CASSRNSPLHF.

Remarks on this clone: This may be a read error, as it is one base from a much larger clone. The rearrangement uses TRBV11-2 and TRBJ2-2; D remains unclear. V was trimmed by 0 bases and J by 3 bases, leaving 2 bases between them. Germline CDR1 SGHAT, CDR2 FQNNGV. CDR3 length: 13 amino acids. The CDR3 DNA is TGTGCCAGCAGCTTAGACCACACCGGGGAGCTGTTTTTT. This translates into CASSLDHTGELFF.

The chain's CDR3 is CASSLSGREGNTIYF. The CDR3 nucleotides are TGCGCCAGCAGCTTGTCAGGGCGTGAAGGAAACACCATATATTTT. The chain combines TRBV5-1 with TRBJ1-3, with D possibly TRBD1 on 5 matching bases. Germline V gene lookup returns CDR1 SGHRS and CDR2 YFSETQ. The CDR3 is 15 amino acids. The V and J ends lost 1 base and 4 bases respectively, with 12 bases between them.

The J gene is TRBJ2-5, the V gene TRBV28; D ambiguous. Trimming cost V 2 bases and J 4 bases, with 8 bases left between them. Germline lookup yields CDR1 MDHEN and CDR2 SYDVKM. CDR3 length equals 13 residues. In DNA, the CDR3 is TGTGCCAGCAGTTTAATCTTCGGAGAGACCCAGTACTTC. It specifies CASSLIFGETQYF.

The V call is TRBV15, the J call TRBJ2-4, with D uncertain. The length of the CDR3 is 12 residues. Per germline, CDR1 LNHNV and CDR2 YYDKDF (reference sequence). V lost 0 bases and J lost 5, with 2 bases in between. CDR3 residues: CATSREQNIQYF. In DNA form, the CDR3 reads TGTGCCACCAGCAGAGAACAAAACATTCAGTACTTC.

The chain links TRBV10-3 to TRBJ2-7; the match to TRBD1 covers 10 bases. Per germline, CDR1 ENHRY and CDR2 SYGVKD. The CDR3 has 15 residues. With V trimmed by 2 bases and J by 5 bases, 6 bases remained unmatched. DNA for the CDR3: TGTGCCATCAGTGAGGGGGGACAGGGGTCCGACGAGCAGTACTTC. Its protein is CAISEGGQGSDEQYF.

This chain links TRBV11-2 with TRBJ2-7, with 7 bases that match TRBD2. V shed 1 base, J shed 0 bases, and the junction held 6 bases outside the gene matches. This CDR3 spans 16 amino acids. Germline V gene data show CDR1 as SGHAT and CDR2 as FQNNGV. In DNA, the CDR3 is TGTGCCAGCAGCTTAGCTCTGGGGGGGTCCTCCTACGAGCAGTACTTC. Translated: CASSLALGGSSYEQYF.

The rearrangement joins TRBV7-2 to TRBJ2-1, with D possibly called TRBD1 or TRBD2 (6 bases each). Trimming took 1 base from V and 7 from J, leaving 17 bases between them. The CDR3 loop spans 16 amino acids. From germline, CDR1 is SGHTA and CDR2 FQGNSA. The CDR3 nucleotides read TGTGCCAGCAGCTTAGTGGTACTAGGGGGGTCGAATGAGCAGTTCTTC. This gives the protein CASSLVVLGGSNEQFF.

This clone was observed a single time. V and J are TRBV18 and TRBJ2-1, with 7 bases aligning to TRBD2. In germline, CDR1 is KGHSH, CDR2 LQKENI. Trimming removed 6 bases from V and 5 bases from J; junction bases left unmatched: 7. The CDR3 contains 14 residues. In DNA, the CDR3 is TGTGCCAGCTCTCTCCAGGGAGGGGACAATGAGCAGTTCTTC. Translating it yields CASSLQGGDNEQFF. The variable domain in full, with the rest retrieved from reference TRBV18 and TRBJ2-1, is NAGVMQNPRHLVRRRGQEARLRCSPMKGHSHVYWYRQLPEEGLKFMVYLQKENIIDESGMPKERFSAEFPKEGPSILRIQQVVRGDSAAYFCASSLQGGDNEQFFGPGTRLTVL.

The chain links TRBV28 to TRBJ2-7; the D is unclear. There are 11 residues in the CDR3. In germline, CDR1 is MDHEN, CDR2 SYDVKM. V lost 4 bases and J lost 3, with 4 bases in between. Here the CDR3 DNA reads TGTGCCAGCAGTTCAATCTACGAGCAGTACTTC. Translating gives CASSSIYEQYF.

The chain combines TRBV19 with TRBJ2-1, with TRBD2 matching 8 bases. With 5 bases clipped from V and 4 bases from J, the junction kept 4 bases outside the gene matches. This CDR3 spans 14 amino acids. CDR1 and CDR2 (germline): LNHDA, SQIVND (reference sequence). CDR3 in DNA: TGTGCCAGTAGTCGGGGGGGGACATACAATGAGCAGTTCTTC. Amino acid sequence: CASSRGGTYNEQFF.

The CDR3 coding sequence is TGTGCCAGCAGGGCGAACACCGGGGAGCTGTTTTTT. This translates into CASRANTGELFF. The gene calls are TRBV11-3 and TRBJ2-2; D remains unclear. The germline V gene has CDR1 SGHNT and CDR2 YENEEA. V was clipped by 6 bases and J by 0 bases, with 2 bases between them. The CDR3 is 12 amino acids.

V is TRBV6-5 and J is TRBJ2-7; 8 bases are shared with TRBD2. Germline CDR1 is MNHEY and CDR2 is SVGAGI. The CDR3 sequence is 13 residues long. V shed 7 bases and J 7 bases; nucleotides not matched to a gene: 9. CDR3 sequence: CASTRAGEREQYF. DNA for the CDR3: TGTGCCAGCACCCGAGCGGGAGAGCGGGAGCAGTACTTC.

This clone was detected many times. This sequence joins TRBV9 and TRBJ2-1, with 11 bases matching TRBD2. The length of the CDR3 is 16 residues. Unmatched junction bases numbered 8, after V lost 2 bases and J lost 7 bases. Germline-derived CDR1 and CDR2 are SGDLS and YYNGEE. CDR3 sequence (DNA): TGTGCCAGCAGCGTTAGCGGGAGGGCGGGGTTGAATGAGCAGTTCTTC. It encodes CASSVSGRAGLNEQFF.

This chain uses TRBV2 with TRBJ1-1; the D gene is possibly TRBD1 (6 bases). This CDR3 contains 13 residues. Trimming removed 4 bases at V and 9 bases at J, with 15 bases between. CDR1 SNHLY and CDR2 FYNNEI come from the germline V gene. The CDR3 here is CASSGDGQTKAFF. For the CDR3, the DNA is TGTGCCAGCAGTGGGGACGGACAGACGAAAGCTTTCTTT.